This entry is about one T cell receptor beta chain. How the authors handled the data: From reference gene primer amplification, estimates of nucleated cell counts were derived. TCRdb's copy holds only in-frame clones and misses some; the assay was immunoSEQ multiplex PCR. Clone size and V and J calls were adopted from that table, with D and trimming inferred from the DNA. The table includes roughly 200,000 clones, just under 80% detected once. This sample is part of a study of blood T cell repertoires in COVID-19. Turning to the study itself: Researchers got acute and convalescent COVID-19 samples from the United States, Italy and Spain. The cDNA or gDNA used as material had been derived from T cells, B-cell-depleted T cells, or PBMCs.

Germline V gene data show CDR1 as MNHEY and CDR2 as SVGAGI. J lost 10 bases, V lost 6 bases, and 14 bases had no gene match. This CDR3 is built from 14 residues. The sample consisted of peripheral blood. This clonotype was sampled from a man between 65 and 85 years old with active or convalescent COVID-19. This rearrangement joins TRBV6-5 to TRBJ1-2; 7 bases align to TRBD1. Written as DNA, the CDR3 is TGTGCCAGCAGACTCGGGACAGACCTTCAGACCTACACCTTC. Its translation is CASRLGTDLQTYTF.